This T cell receptor beta chain was identified in a study of T cell changes during pregnancy in multiple sclerosis. Some clones are missing from TCRdb's copy, which holds only in-frame ones; the method was immunoSEQ multiplex PCR. The top ten clones hold 1.3% of a sample with 40,000 to 55,000 clones, approximately 92% of them seen once. This CDR3 has 12 residues. Per germline, CDR1 MDHEN and CDR2 SYDVKM. V lost 4 bases and J lost 9, with 10 bases in between. The sample comprised peripheral blood. The gene calls are TRBV28 and TRBJ1-5; D gene unclear. The source is a female donor with multiple sclerosis, enrolled in a pregnancy study. Here the CDR3 reads CASSSEGPPQHF. CDR3 nucleotide sequence: TGTGCCAGCAGTTCCGAGGGTCCGCCCCAGCATTTT.